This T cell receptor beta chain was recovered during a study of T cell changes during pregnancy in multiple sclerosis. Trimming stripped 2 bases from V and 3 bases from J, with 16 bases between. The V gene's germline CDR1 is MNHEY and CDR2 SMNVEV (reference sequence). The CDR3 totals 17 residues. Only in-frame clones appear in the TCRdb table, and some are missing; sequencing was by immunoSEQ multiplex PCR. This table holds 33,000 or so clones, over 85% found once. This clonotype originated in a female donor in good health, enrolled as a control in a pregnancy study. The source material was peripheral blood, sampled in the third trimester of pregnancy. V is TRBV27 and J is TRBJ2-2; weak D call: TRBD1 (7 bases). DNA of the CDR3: TGTGCCAGCAGTTTACAGACCCAGGGGGGAGACACCGGGGAGCTGTTTTTT. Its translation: CASSLQTQGGDTGELFF.